The 7 T cell receptor beta chains listed next were all sequenced from one sample in a study of T cell repertoires in cytomegalovirus infection. Using its own MiXCR run on the reads, TCRdb lists one record per CDR3 protein. The data contain about 320,000 distinct CDR3 sequences, more than 8% of them singletons. The sample taken for sequencing was PBMCs. The receptors come from a human donor in good health (CMV status not recorded). Some clones in this sample may be carry-over from other donors' samples.

The chain couples TRBV6-5 to TRBJ1-1, with D maybe TRBD1 (5 bases). There are 11 residues in the CDR3. V was shortened by 7 bases and J by 6 bases, with 9 bases between the two germline ends. The germline V gene has CDR1 MNHEY and CDR2 SVGAGI. CDR3 coding DNA: TGTGCCAGCAATGGGGGGGCTGAAGCTTTCTTT. It specifies CASNGGAEAFF.

A few counts support this clonotype. J is TRBJ2-2 and V is TRBV7-2; the D gene is possibly TRBD2 (6 bases). Trimming stripped 5 bases from V and 11 bases from J, with 18 bases between. This CDR3 has 14 amino acids. From germline, CDR1 is SGHTA and CDR2 FQGNSA. CDR3 loop: CASSPAGTFGELFF. CDR3 in DNA: TGTGCCAGCAGCCCGGCGGGGACCTTTGGAGAGCTGTTTTTT.

This clonotype was counted many times. V and J are TRBV7-2 and TRBJ1-4; TRBD1 matches 9 bases. Germline CDR1 SGHTA, CDR2 FQGNSA. The V and J ends lost 5 bases and 7 bases, in that order; junction bases with no gene match: 5. The CDR3 loop spans 14 amino acids. In nucleotides, the CDR3 is TGTGCCAGCAGCCACAGGGGGCTAAGTGAAAAACTGTTTTTT. Translation gives CASSHRGLSEKLFF.

CDR3 region: CASSPGQGGHEQYF. The DNA for the CDR3 is TGTGCCAGCTCACCGGGACAGGGGGGACACGAGCAGTACTTC. The chain links TRBV18 to TRBJ2-7; 11 nucleotides align to TRBD1. Trimming cost V 3 bases and J 5 bases; bases outside gene matches: 3. The CDR3 is 14 residues long. Germline CDR1 reads KGHSH; CDR2 reads LQKENI.

This clonotype occurred a few times. The chain employs TRBV24-1 and TRBJ2-1; 8 nucleotides match TRBD2. Looked up from germline, CDR1 is KGHDR and CDR2 is SFDVKD. V shed 5 bases, J shed 4 bases, and the junction held 9 bases outside the gene matches. CDR3 length: 16 residues. CDR3 residues: CATSGSLAGKYNEQFF. The CDR3 region has the DNA TGTGCCACCAGTGGTTCTTTAGCGGGGAAATACAATGAGCAGTTCTTC.

This clonotype was counted a few times. The chain recombines TRBV10-3 with TRBJ1-1, with D perhaps matching TRBD1 (6 bases). Trimming stripped 11 bases from V and 5 bases from J, with 18 bases between. CDR3 size: 13 residues. CDR1 and CDR2 from the germline V gene are ENHRY and SYGVKD. CDR3: CAAGTGGGTEAFF. DNA for the CDR3: TGTGCCGCCGGGACCGGAGGGGGAACTGAAGCTTTCTTT.

The table lists this clonotype with many counts. The V gene is TRBV7-6, the J gene TRBJ2-1; possible D gene TRBD2, 6 bases. Trimming took 7 bases from V and 2 from J, leaving 15 bases between them. This CDR3 is 15 amino acids long. In germline, CDR1 is SGHVS, CDR2 FNYEAQ. DNA of the CDR3: TGTGCCAGCACCCTACTTAGCGGAACCTACAATGAGCAGTTCTTC. It encodes CASTLLSGTYNEQFF.